Described below is a single T cell receptor (beta chain) sequence and its context. The data are from a study of OX40 agonist ivuxolimab in advanced cancers. The data were produced by immunoSEQ multiplex PCR, yet TCRdb's version contains in-frame clones alone and is incomplete. The profile shows 50,000 to 80,000 clones, roughly nine tenths of them singletons. Germline loops: CDR1 SGHRS, CDR2 YFSETQ. Trimming cost V 4 bases and J 3 bases, with 11 bases left between them. The CDR3 runs to 14 residues. The sample was CD4+ or CD8+ T cells sorted from blood, taken in a trial of the OX40 agonist ivuxolimab. The clonotype originates from an adult with an advanced solid tumor such as melanoma, head and neck, liver or kidney cancer. V gene TRBV5-1 combines with J gene TRBJ1-5; possible D gene TRBD1, 5 bases. The CDR3 loop is CASSRGGVNQPQHF. The CDR3 DNA is TGCGCCAGCAGCCGCGGGGGGGTCAATCAGCCCCAGCATTTT.